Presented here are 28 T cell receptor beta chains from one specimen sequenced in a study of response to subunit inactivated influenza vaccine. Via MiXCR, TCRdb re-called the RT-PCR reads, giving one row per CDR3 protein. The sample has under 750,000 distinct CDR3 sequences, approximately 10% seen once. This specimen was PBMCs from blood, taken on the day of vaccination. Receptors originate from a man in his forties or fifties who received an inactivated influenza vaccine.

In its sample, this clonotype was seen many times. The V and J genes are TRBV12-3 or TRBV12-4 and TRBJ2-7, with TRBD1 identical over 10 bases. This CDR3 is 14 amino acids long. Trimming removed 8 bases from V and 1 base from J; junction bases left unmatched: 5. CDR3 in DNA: TGTGCCAGCCGCTCGGGACAGGGGTCCTACGAGCAGTACTTC. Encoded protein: CASRSGQGSYEQYF.

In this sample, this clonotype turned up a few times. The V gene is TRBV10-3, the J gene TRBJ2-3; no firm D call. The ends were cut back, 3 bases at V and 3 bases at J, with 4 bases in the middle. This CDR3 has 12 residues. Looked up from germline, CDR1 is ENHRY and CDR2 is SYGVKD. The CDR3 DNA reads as TGTGCCATCAGTGATAAGACAGATACGCAGTATTTT. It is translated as CAISDKTDTQYF.

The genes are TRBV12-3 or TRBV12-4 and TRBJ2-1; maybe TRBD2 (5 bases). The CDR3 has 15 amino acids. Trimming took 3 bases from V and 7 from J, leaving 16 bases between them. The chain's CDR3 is CASSFSLEGENEQFF. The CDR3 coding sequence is TGTGCCAGCAGTTTCTCACTAGAGGGAGAGAATGAGCAGTTCTTC.

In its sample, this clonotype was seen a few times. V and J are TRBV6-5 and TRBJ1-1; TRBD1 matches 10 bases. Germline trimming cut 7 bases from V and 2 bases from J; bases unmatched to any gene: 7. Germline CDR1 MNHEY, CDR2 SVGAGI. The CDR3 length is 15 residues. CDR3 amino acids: CASTYGTGVNTEAFF. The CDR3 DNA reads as TGTGCCAGCACTTATGGGACAGGGGTTAACACTGAAGCTTTCTTT.

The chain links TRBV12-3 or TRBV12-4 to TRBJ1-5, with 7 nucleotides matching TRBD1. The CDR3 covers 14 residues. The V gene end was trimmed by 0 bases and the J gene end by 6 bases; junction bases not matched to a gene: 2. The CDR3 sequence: CASSLAGGLQPQHF. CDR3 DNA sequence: TGTGCCAGCAGTTTAGCAGGGGGCCTTCAGCCCCAGCATTTT.

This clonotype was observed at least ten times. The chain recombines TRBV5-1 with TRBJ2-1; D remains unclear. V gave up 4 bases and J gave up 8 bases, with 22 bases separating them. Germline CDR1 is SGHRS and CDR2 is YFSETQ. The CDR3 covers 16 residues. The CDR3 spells CASSQMWPAAIYEQFF. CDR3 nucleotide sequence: TGCGCCAGCAGCCAGATGTGGCCCGCCGCGATCTATGAGCAGTTCTTC.

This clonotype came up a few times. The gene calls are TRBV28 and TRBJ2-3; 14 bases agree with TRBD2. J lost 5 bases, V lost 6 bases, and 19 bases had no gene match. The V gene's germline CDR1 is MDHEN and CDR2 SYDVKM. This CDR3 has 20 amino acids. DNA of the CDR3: TGTGCCAGCAGCGGATTGTTACTCTTGGGACTAGCGGGGGAGCAAGATACGCAGTATTTT. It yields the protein CASSGLLLLGLAGEQDTQYF.

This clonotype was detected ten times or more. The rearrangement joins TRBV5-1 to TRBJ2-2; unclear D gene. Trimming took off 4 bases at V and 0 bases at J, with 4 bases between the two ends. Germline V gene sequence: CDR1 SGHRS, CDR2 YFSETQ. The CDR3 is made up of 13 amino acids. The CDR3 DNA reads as TGCGCCAGCAGCATCGCGAACACCGGGGAGCTGTTTTTT. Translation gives CASSIANTGELFF.

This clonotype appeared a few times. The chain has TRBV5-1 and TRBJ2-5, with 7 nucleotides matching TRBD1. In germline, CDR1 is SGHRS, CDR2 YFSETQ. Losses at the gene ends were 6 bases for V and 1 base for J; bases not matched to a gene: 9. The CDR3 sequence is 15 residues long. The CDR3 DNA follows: TGCGCCAGCACGGGATTAGGGACAGTCCAAGAGACCCAGTACTTC. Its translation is CASTGLGTVQETQYF.

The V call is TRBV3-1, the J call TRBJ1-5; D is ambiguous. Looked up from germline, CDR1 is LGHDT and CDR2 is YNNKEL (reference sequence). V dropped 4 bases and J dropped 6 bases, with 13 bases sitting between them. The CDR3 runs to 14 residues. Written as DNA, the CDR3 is TGTGCCAGCAGCCTCGATTCCTCACGTCAGCCCCAGCATTTT. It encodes CASSLDSSRQPQHF.

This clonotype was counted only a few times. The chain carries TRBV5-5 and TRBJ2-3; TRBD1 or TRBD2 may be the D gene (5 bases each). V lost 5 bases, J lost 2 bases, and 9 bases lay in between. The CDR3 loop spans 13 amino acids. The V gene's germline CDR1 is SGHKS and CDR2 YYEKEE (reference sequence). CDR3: CASSEGSTDTQYF. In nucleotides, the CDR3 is TGTGCCAGCAGTGAGGGGTCCACAGATACGCAGTATTTT. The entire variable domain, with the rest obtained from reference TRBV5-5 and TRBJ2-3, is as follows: DAGVTQSPTHLIKTRGQQVTLRCSPISGHKSVSWYQQVLGQGPQFIFQYYEKEERGRGNFPDRFSARQFPNYSSELNVNALLLGDSALYLCASSEGSTDTQYFGPGTRLTVL.

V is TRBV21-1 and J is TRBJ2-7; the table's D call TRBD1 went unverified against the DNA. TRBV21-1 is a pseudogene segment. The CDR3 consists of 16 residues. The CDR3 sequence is CASSYPDRGLSYEQYF. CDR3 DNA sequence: TGTGCCAGCAGTTACCCCGACAGGGGCCTCTCCTACGAGCAGTACTTC.

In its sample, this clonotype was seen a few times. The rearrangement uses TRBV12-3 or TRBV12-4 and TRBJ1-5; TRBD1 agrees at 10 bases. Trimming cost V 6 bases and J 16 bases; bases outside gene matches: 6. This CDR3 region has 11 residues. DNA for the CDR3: TGTGCCAGCAGCCTCGGGACAGGGGTCCATTTT. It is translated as CASSLGTGVHF.

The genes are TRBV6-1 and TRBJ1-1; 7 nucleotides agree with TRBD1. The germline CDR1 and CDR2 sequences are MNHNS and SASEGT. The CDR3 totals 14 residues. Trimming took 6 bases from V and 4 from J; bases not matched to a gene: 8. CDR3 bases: TGTGCCAGCAGCAACAGGGGCTATTCCACTGAAGCTTTCTTT. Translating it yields CASSNRGYSTEAFF.

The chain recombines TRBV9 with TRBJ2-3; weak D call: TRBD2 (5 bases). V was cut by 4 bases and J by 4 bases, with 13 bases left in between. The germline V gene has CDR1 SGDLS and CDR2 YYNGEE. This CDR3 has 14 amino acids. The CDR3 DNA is TGTGCCAGCAGCTCCCACCCGGGGTCAGATACGCAGTATTTT. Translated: CASSSHPGSDTQYF. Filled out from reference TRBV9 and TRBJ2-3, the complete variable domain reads DSGVTQTPKHLITATGQRVTLRCSPRSGDLSVYWYQQSLDQGLQFLIQYYNGEERAKGNILERFSAQQFPDLHSELNLSSLELGDSALYFCASSSHPGSDTQYFGPGTRLTVL.

The CDR3 nucleotides read TGTGCCAGCAGGAGGACAAGTGGGAATGAAAAACTGTTTTTT. This codes for CASRRTSGNEKLFF. The rearrangement uses TRBV7-8 and TRBJ1-4; a weak D match, TRBD1 (5 bases). The CDR3 has 14 amino acids. Germline V gene data show CDR1 as SGHVS and CDR2 as FQNEAQ. Trimming stripped 6 bases from V and 5 bases from J, with 13 bases between.

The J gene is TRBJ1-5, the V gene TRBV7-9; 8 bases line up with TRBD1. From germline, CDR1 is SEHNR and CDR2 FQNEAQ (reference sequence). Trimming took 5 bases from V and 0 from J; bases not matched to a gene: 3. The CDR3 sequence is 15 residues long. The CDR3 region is CASSEGQVSNQPQHF. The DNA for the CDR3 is TGTGCCAGCAGCGAGGGACAGGTTAGCAATCAGCCCCAGCATTTT.

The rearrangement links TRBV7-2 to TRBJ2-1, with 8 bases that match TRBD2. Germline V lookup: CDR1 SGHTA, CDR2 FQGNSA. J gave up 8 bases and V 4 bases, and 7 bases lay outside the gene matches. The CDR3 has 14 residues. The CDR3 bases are TGTGCCAGCAGCTACCTGGCTAGCGGGCATGAGCAGTTCTTC. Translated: CASSYLASGHEQFF. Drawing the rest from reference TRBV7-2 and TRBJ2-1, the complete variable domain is GAGVSQSPSNKVTEKGKDVELRCDPISGHTALYWYRQSLGQGLEFLIYFQGNSAPDKSGLPSDRFSAERTGGSVSTLTIQRTQQEDSAVYLCASSYLASGHEQFFGPGTRLTVL.

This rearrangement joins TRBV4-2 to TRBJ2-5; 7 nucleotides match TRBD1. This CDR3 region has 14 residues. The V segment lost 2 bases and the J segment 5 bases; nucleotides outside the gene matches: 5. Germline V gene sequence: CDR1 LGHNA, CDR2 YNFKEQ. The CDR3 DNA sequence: TGTGCCAGCAGCCAAACAGGGGTTGAGGAGACCCAGTACTTC. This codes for CASSQTGVEETQYF.

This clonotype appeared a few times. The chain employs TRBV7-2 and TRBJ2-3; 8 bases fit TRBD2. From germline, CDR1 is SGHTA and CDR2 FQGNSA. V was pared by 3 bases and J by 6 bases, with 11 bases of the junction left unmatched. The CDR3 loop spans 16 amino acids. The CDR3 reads CASSFIAGITNDTQYF. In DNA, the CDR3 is TGTGCCAGCAGCTTTATAGCGGGGATAACTAATGATACGCAGTATTTT.

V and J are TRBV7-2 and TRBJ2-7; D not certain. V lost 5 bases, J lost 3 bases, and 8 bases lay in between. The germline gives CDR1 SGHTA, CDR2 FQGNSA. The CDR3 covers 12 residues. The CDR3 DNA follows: TGTGCCAGCAGCCATGTGGTCTACGAGCAGTACTTC. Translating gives CASSHVVYEQYF.

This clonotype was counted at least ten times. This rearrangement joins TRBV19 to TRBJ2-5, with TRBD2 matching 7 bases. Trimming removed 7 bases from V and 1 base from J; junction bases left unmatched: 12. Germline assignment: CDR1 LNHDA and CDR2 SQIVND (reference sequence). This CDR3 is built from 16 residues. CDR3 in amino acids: CASKGAAGVFQETQYF. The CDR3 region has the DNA TGTGCCAGTAAGGGCGCGGCGGGGGTCTTCCAAGAGACCCAGTACTTC.

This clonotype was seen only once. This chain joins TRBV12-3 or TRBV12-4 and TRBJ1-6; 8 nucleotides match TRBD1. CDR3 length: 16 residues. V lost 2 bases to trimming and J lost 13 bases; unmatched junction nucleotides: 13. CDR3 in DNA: TGTGCCAGCAGTTTACAGTTTGGACAGGGAGTTTCTCCCCTCCACTTT. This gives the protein CASSLQFGQGVSPLHF.

CDR3 nucleotides: TGCGCCAGCAGCCACCTGCTAGCGGGAGATTTGGGAAAAGAGCAGTTCTTC. This codes for CASSHLLAGDLGKEQFF. The chain couples TRBV4-1 to TRBJ2-1; TRBD2 agrees at 10 bases. V shed 3 bases, J shed 10 bases, and the junction held 15 bases outside the gene matches. CDR3 length equals 17 residues. Germline V lookup: CDR1 MGHRA, CDR2 YSYEKL.

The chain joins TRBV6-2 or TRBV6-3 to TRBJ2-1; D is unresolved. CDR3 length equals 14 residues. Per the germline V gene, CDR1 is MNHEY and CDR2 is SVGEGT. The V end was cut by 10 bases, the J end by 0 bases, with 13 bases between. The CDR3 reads CATEWRRSYNEQFF. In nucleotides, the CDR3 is TGTGCCACGGAATGGAGACGCTCCTACAATGAGCAGTTCTTC.

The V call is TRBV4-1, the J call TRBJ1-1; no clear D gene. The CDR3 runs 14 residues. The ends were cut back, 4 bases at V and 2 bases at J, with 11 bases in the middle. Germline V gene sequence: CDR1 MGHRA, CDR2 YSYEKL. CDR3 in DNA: TGCGCCAGCAGCCGTAGCCAGCACAACACTGAAGCTTTCTTT. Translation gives CASSRSQHNTEAFF.

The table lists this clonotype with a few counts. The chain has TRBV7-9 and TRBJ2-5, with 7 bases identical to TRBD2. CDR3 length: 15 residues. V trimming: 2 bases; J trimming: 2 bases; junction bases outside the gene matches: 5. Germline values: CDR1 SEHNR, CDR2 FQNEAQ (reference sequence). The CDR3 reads CASSLTGTTQETQYF. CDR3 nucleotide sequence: TGTGCCAGCAGCTTAACCGGGACTACACAAGAGACCCAGTACTTC.

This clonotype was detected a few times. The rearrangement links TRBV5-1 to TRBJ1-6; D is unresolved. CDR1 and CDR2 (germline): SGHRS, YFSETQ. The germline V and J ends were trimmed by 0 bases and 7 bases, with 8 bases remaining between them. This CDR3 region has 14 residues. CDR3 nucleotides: TGCGCCAGCAGCTTGGGGAGGGTGAATTCACCCCTCCACTTT. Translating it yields CASSLGRVNSPLHF.